The source of this TCR beta chain is a study of response to subunit inactivated influenza vaccine. A note on this clonotype: Its antigen is still unknown. A single base separates this from a much larger clone, so it may be a read error. This likely comes from a read error, as the CDR3 has no conserved phenylalanine or tryptophan at its end.

Study observations and caveats: T cells newly recruited by each seasonal influenza vaccination are few, the authors suggested.

The CDR3 is 12 residues long. Germline V gives CDR1 SGHVS, CDR2 FNYEAQ. Deletions cut 5 bases from V and 8 bases from J, with 12 bases between. TCRdb redid the calling of the RT-PCR reads with MiXCR, one entry per CDR3 protein. The sample includes hundreds of thousands of distinct CDR3 sequences, approximately 23% of them seen just once. This sequence was found in a man between 50 and 69 years old who received an inactivated influenza vaccine. The source was PBMCs from blood, collected 21 months after vaccination. The chain uses TRBV7-6 and TRBJ1-1; TRBD1 might be the D (5 bases). The CDR3 DNA reads TGTGCCAGCAGCGTACGGGACGGCGAAGCTTTCCTT. Protein product: CASSVRDGEAFL.